This TCR beta chain was profiled in a study of regulatory T cells in long-lasting Graves disease. The authors built TCR beta libraries using iRepertoire HTBI primers and Arm-PCR of CDR3 regions. MiXCR, run by TCRdb on the multiplex PCR reads, gives a single entry per CDR3 protein. The data contain approximately 440,000 distinct CDR3 sequences, about 16% of them singletons. Germline V gene lookup returns CDR1 KGHSH and CDR2 LQKENI. There are 15 residues in the CDR3. J lost 6 bases, V lost 3 bases, and 8 bases had no gene match. Time point: newly diagnosed GD, antithyroid drugs for less than 3 months. RNA from PBMCs was the source of the TCR library. These data also formed part of another study, on T cells in Graves' hyperthyroidism and ophthalmopathy.

The TCR comes from a man aged 40-49 years with Graves disease. The sample in question was peripheral blood mononuclear cells (PBMCs), obtained at new diagnosis, from a patient treated with antithyroid drugs. This sequence joins TRBV18 and TRBJ2-7, with 10 bases matching TRBD2. CDR3 in DNA: TGTGCCAGCTCACCGCCAGCGGGGGGGGTAAGCGAGCAGTACTTC. It translates to CASSPPAGGVSEQYF.